The 21 T cell receptor beta chains listed next were all sequenced from one sample in a study of Ad26.COV2.S vaccination and SARS-CoV-2 variants. Assay used: immunoSEQ multiplex PCR; TCRdb lists only in-frame clones, some missing. The table records roughly 500,000 clones, nearly 90% of them present only once. The treatment was: some 19 received Ad26.COV2.S at low or high dose, single or two shots; 5 received placebo; per-sample allocation not given. Sampling was performed 63 days after the first vaccine or placebo injection. Here the sequenced sample was peripheral blood, taken in a trial of Ad26.COV2.S vaccine versus placebo. All receptors come from a person between 18 and 65 years old who received the Ad26.COV2.S COVID-19 vaccine or a placebo.

The rearrangement joins TRBV7-8 to TRBJ1-5; 10 bases match TRBD1. CDR1 is SGHVS, CDR2 FQNEAQ, per germline. J gave up 0 bases and V 5 bases, and 7 bases lay outside the gene matches. The CDR3 is 17 residues long. The CDR3 nucleotides are TGTGCCAGCAGCGTCGACAGGGGGCAACGTAGCAATCAGCCCCAGCATTTT. Translation gives CASSVDRGQRSNQPQHF.

The genes are TRBV7-3 and TRBJ2-6; D is possibly TRBD1 or TRBD2 (6 bases each). The germline CDR1 and CDR2 sequences are SGHTA and FQGTGA. The V end was cut by 2 bases, the J end by 2 bases, with 7 bases between. The CDR3 contains 15 residues. CDR3 coding DNA: TGTGCCAGCAGCTTACGGGGGCCTGGGGCCAACGTCCTGACTTTC. This sequence encodes CASSLRGPGANVLTF.

This sequence joins TRBV21-1 and TRBJ1-3; TRBD1, as called in the table, went unchecked against the DNA. TRBV21-1 is designated a pseudogene. This CDR3 is 18 amino acids long. This CDR3 reads CASINRSGAGELGNTIYF. The CDR3 DNA reads as TGTGCCAGCATAAACCGGTCAGGGGCAGGGGAACTTGGAAACACCATATATTTT.

This chain links TRBV7-2 with TRBJ2-1, with 9 positions matching TRBD2. J lost 5 bases, V lost 3 bases, and 8 bases had no gene match. The CDR3 loop spans 16 amino acids. Germline loops: CDR1 SGHTA, CDR2 FQGNSA. Here the CDR3 DNA reads TGTGCCAGCAGCTTCCCCGCTAGCGGGGTCAACAATGAGCAGTTCTTC. Its translation is CASSFPASGVNNEQFF.

This chain uses TRBV6-2 or TRBV6-3 with TRBJ1-5, with D possibly TRBD1 on 5 matching bases. This CDR3 has 15 residues. V lost 2 bases and J 2 bases, leaving 10 bases between the germline ends. Germline CDR1 and CDR2: MNHEY and SVGEGT. The CDR3, as DNA: TGTGCCAGCAGTTACAGGGGTGGAGGCAATCAGCCCCAGCATTTT. Residues: CASSYRGGGNQPQHF.

The chain joins TRBV5-1 to TRBJ1-2, with D tentatively TRBD1 (5 bases). The CDR3 length is 13 residues. Germline-derived CDR1 and CDR2 are SGHRS and YFSETQ. V lost 7 bases and J lost 0, with 10 bases in between. The CDR3 region is CASGQTANYGYTF. CDR3 DNA: TGCGCCAGCGGCCAGACAGCTAACTATGGCTACACCTTC.

Note on this clone: Other nucleotide sequences from this sample produce the same CDR3. The V call is TRBV4-1, the J call TRBJ1-1; unclear D gene. The CDR3 runs to 14 residues. V lost 2 bases to trimming and J lost 0 bases, with 7 bases between them. Per germline, CDR1 MGHRA and CDR2 YSYEKL. This CDR3 reads CASSQRLLNTEAFF. The CDR3 DNA reads as TGCGCCAGCAGCCAAAGACTGCTGAACACTGAAGCTTTCTTT.

The chain links TRBV18 to TRBJ1-4, with 8 bases fitting TRBD1. With V trimmed by 3 bases and J by 6 bases, 6 bases remained unmatched. The V gene's germline CDR1 is KGHSH and CDR2 LQKENI. This CDR3 is built from 15 residues. This CDR3 reads CASSPYRGDHEKLFF. The CDR3 nucleotides are TGTGCCAGCTCACCTTACAGGGGGGATCATGAAAAACTGTTTTTT.

This chain uses TRBV11-2 with TRBJ2-1; D assignment may be TRBD1 or TRBD2 (5 bases each). CDR1 is SGHAT and CDR2 is FQNNGV in the germline V gene. The CDR3 covers 16 residues. Trimming took off 3 bases at V and 4 bases at J, with 16 bases between the two ends. The CDR3 region is CASSFFGTPTYNEQFF. CDR3 DNA sequence: TGTGCCAGCAGCTTCTTCGGGACGCCGACTTACAATGAGCAGTTCTTC. Using reference TRBV11-2 and TRBJ2-1 for the parts outside the CDR3, the full variable domain is EAGVAQSPRYKIIEKRQSVAFWCNPISGHATLYWYQQILGQGPKLLIQFQNNGVVDDSQLPKDRFSAERLKGVDSTLKIQPAKLEDSAVYLCASSFFGTPTYNEQFFGPGTRLTVL.

This chain uses TRBV4-3 with TRBJ2-1, with TRBD2 matching 8 bases. Germline values: CDR1 LGHNA, CDR2 YSLEER. V was pared by 0 bases and J by 0 bases, with 16 bases of the junction left unmatched. The CDR3 spans 21 residues. The CDR3 region has the DNA TGCGCCAGCAGCCAAGACGGGGGGGCGGGATCCATCTTAAGCTCCTACAATGAGCAGTTCTTC. Protein sequence: CASSQDGGAGSILSSYNEQFF.

The genes are TRBV2 and TRBJ1-1; D unclear. Trimming took 0 bases from V and 10 from J, leaving 12 bases between them. The CDR3 runs 13 residues. Germline V gene sequence: CDR1 SNHLY, CDR2 FYNNEI. CDR3 DNA: TGTGCCAGCAGTGAAGCGGAGGCCTCCGGAGCTTTCTTT. It translates to CASSEAEASGAFF. The whole variable domain, filled in from reference TRBV2 and TRBJ1-1, reads EPEVTQTPSHQVTQMGQEVILRCVPISNHLYFYWYRQILGQKVEFLVSFYNNEISEKSEIFDDQFSVERPDGSNFTLKIRSTKLEDSAMYFCASSEAEASGAFFGQGTRLTVV.

V and J are TRBV18 and TRBJ2-7; the D gene is possibly TRBD2 (5 bases). V was shortened by 1 base and J by 7 bases, with 8 bases between the two germline ends. From germline, CDR1 is KGHSH and CDR2 LQKENI. The CDR3 length is 12 residues. Here the CDR3 DNA reads TGTGCCAGCTCACCACGTTCGGGGGAGCAGTACGTC. Its protein product is CASSPRSGEQYV.

The chain is built from TRBV19 and TRBJ2-5; the match to TRBD2 covers 7 bases. This CDR3 region has 15 residues. With 5 bases clipped from V and 5 bases from J, the junction kept 11 bases outside the gene matches. From germline, CDR1 is LNHDA and CDR2 SQIVND (reference sequence). The CDR3 spells CASSGRDYPAETQYF. In nucleotides, the CDR3 is TGTGCCAGTAGTGGCCGGGACTACCCTGCTGAGACCCAGTACTTC.

On this clone itself: An end of the junction does not agree with germline; a read error may underlie this. The J gene is TRBJ2-2, the V gene TRBV7-7; D is possibly TRBD1 (6 bases). Germline CDR1 reads SSHAT; CDR2 reads FNYEAQ (reference sequence). This CDR3 is 13 amino acids long. The CDR3 nucleotides are TGTGCTAGCAGCTTAGAACAGGGCGGGGAGCTGTTTTTT. This translates into CASSLEQGGELFF.

The chain employs TRBV20-1 and TRBJ2-2; no clear D gene. There are 10 residues in the CDR3. Trimming removed 6 bases at V and 5 bases at J, with 4 bases between. Germline loops: CDR1 DFQATT, CDR2 SNEGSKA (reference sequence). The chain's CDR3 is CSAQTGELFF. The CDR3 bases are TGCAGTGCACAAACCGGGGAGCTGTTTTTT.

The genes are TRBV4-1 and TRBJ2-3, with 7 bases that match TRBD1. After removal of 2 bases from V and 2 bases from J, the junction contained 4 bases not matched to a gene. Per the germline V gene, CDR1 is MGHRA and CDR2 is YSYEKL. The CDR3 totals 15 residues. Here the CDR3 reads CASSQHGQVTDTQYF. In nucleotides, the CDR3 is TGCGCCAGCAGCCAACATGGACAGGTCACAGATACGCAGTATTTT.

The gene calls are TRBV29-1 and TRBJ2-3; TRBD2 is a possible D gene (5 bases). V gave up 7 bases and J gave up 3 bases, with 20 bases separating them. The CDR3 consists of 15 residues. Germline V gene data show CDR1 as SQVTM and CDR2 as ANQGSEA. CDR3 in DNA: TGCAGCGCCGCCAAGCGGCTCTCTGGGACAGATACGCAGTATTTT. Translation gives CSAAKRLSGTDTQYF.

The CDR3 DNA follows: TGTGCCAGCAGCCTCCACCCGGGCCCCTACGAGCAGTACTTC. Its translation: CASSLHPGPYEQYF. V gene TRBV16 combines with J gene TRBJ2-7, with no clear D. Germline V gene data show CDR1 as KGHSY and CDR2 as FQNENV. The CDR3 runs 14 residues. The V gene lost 4 bases and the J gene lost 2 bases, with 12 bases spanning the gap.

This chain links TRBV9 with TRBJ1-4, with 8 bases that match TRBD1. The CDR3 sequence is 15 residues long. CDR1 and CDR2 (germline): SGDLS, YYNGEE. V trimming: 2 bases; J trimming: 8 bases; junction bases outside the gene matches: 8. The CDR3 sequence is CASSVRQGREEKLFF. In DNA form, the CDR3 reads TGTGCCAGCAGCGTCAGACAGGGGCGGGAAGAAAAACTGTTTTTT.

V and J are TRBV9 and TRBJ2-4; D could derive from TRBD1 or TRBD2 (5 bases each). The CDR3 covers 13 residues. Looked up from germline, CDR1 is SGDLS and CDR2 is YYNGEE. The V gene lost 5 bases and the J gene lost 9 bases, with 15 bases spanning the gap. This CDR3 is CASSGSDGAIQYF. The CDR3 nucleotides are TGTGCCAGCAGTGGGTCAGACGGGGCCATTCAGTACTTC.

The J gene is TRBJ2-1, the V gene TRBV19, with a possible D match to TRBD2 (5 bases). This CDR3 spans 12 amino acids. V lost 5 bases, J lost 9 bases, and 11 bases lay in between. The germline V gene has CDR1 LNHDA and CDR2 SQIVND (reference sequence). As DNA, the CDR3 is TGTGCCAGTAGTTTCGTAGCGTCTGAGCAGTTCTTC. It is translated as CASSFVASEQFF.